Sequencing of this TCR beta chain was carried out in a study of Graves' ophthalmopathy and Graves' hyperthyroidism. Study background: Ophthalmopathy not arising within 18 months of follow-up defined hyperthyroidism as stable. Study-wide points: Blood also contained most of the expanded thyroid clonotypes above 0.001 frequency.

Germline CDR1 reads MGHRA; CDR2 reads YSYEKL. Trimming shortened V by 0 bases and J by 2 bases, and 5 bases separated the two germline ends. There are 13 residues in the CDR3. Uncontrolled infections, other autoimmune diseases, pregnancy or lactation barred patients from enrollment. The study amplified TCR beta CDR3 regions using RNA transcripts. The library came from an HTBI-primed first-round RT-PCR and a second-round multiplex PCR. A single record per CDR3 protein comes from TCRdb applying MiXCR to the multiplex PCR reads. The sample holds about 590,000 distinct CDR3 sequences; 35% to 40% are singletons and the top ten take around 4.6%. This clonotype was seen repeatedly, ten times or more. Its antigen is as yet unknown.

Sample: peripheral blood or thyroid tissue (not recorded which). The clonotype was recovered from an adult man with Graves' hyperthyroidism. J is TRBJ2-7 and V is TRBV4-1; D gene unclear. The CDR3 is CASSQELAYEQYF. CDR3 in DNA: TGCGCCAGCAGCCAAGAACTGGCCTACGAGCAGTACTTC.